These 27 T cell receptor beta chains were all obtained from the same sample, sequenced in a study of Tregs in tolerant kidney transplant recipients. Assay: immunoSEQ multiplex PCR; the TCRdb copy retains only in-frame clones and omits some. The table lists 100,000 to 130,000 clones, roughly 89% of them singletons. This sample comprised CD4+ T cells from blood, obtained before the transplant. The source is a human donor who received a combined kidney and bone marrow transplant.

The chain links TRBV6-6 to TRBJ1-2, with 7 bases aligning to TRBD1. The CDR3 runs to 15 residues. J gave up 4 bases and V 5 bases, and 10 bases lay outside the gene matches. Germline V gene data show CDR1 as MNHNY and CDR2 as SVGAGI (reference sequence). The CDR3 region has the DNA TGTGCCAGCAGTACCCCCACGGGACAGTCCTATGGCTACACCTTC. This sequence encodes CASSTPTGQSYGYTF.

The rearrangement uses TRBV6-5 and TRBJ2-1; the D gene is possibly TRBD1 (5 bases). This CDR3 has 15 residues. The V and J ends lost 6 bases and 0 bases respectively, with 12 bases between them. Germline V gene lookup returns CDR1 MNHEY and CDR2 SVGAGI. The CDR3 protein is CASRIRDSSYNEQFF. The CDR3 nucleotides are TGTGCCAGCAGGATCAGGGATAGCTCCTACAATGAGCAGTTCTTC.

The rearrangement joins TRBV29-1 to TRBJ1-1, with D possibly being TRBD1 (5 bases). V was pared by 7 bases and J by 0 bases, with 12 bases between. Germline CDR1 is SQVTM and CDR2 is ANQGSEA. This CDR3 is 13 amino acids long. This chain's CDR3 is CSGLDNMNTEAFF. The CDR3 DNA sequence: TGCAGCGGACTGGACAACATGAACACTGAAGCTTTCTTT.

Notes on this clone: An end of the junction does not agree with germline; a read error may underlie this. The V and J genes are TRBV27 and TRBJ2-7, with 10 bases aligning to TRBD1. In germline, CDR1 is MNHEY, CDR2 SMNVEV (reference sequence). There are 15 residues in the CDR3. CDR3 bases: TGTGCCAGTAAAGCCCGGGGGGACAGGGGCGCCTTAGGCGACTTC. Its translation is CASKARGDRGALGDF.

The chain joins TRBV11-2 to TRBJ1-5; D is possibly TRBD1 (5 bases). Trimming shortened V by 2 bases and J by 1 base, and 9 bases separated the two germline ends. Per germline, CDR1 SGHAT and CDR2 FQNNGV. CDR3 length equals 15 residues. In nucleotides, the CDR3 is TGTGCCAGCAGCTTAACGGAGGGGAGCAATCAGCCCCAGCATTTT. This translates into CASSLTEGSNQPQHF.

This chain connects TRBV6-1 to TRBJ1-2; D is unresolved. CDR1 and CDR2 (germline): MNHNS, SASEGT. Trimming stripped 6 bases from V and 0 bases from J, with 5 bases between. CDR3 size: 12 residues. The CDR3 coding sequence is TGTGCCAGCAGGGTAGCTAACTATGGCTACACCTTC. Translated, it gives CASRVANYGYTF.

This clone was seen more than once but under ten times. The chain uses TRBV29-1 and TRBJ2-7, with 7 nucleotides matching TRBD2. Trimming took 7 bases from V and 0 from J; bases not matched to a gene: 6. CDR1 and CDR2 from the germline V gene are SQVTM and ANQGSEA. CDR3 length: 13 residues. In DNA, the CDR3 is TGCAGCGGCCGGGGGACTAACTCCTACGAGCAGTACTTC. It yields the protein CSGRGTNSYEQYF.

J is TRBJ1-4 and V is TRBV5-4; 10 bases are shared with TRBD1. Trimming cost V 4 bases and J 3 bases; bases outside gene matches: 6. The germline CDR1 and CDR2 sequences are SGHNT and YYREEE (reference sequence). This CDR3 is built from 16 residues. CDR3 sequence: CASSPDRGLANEKLFF. DNA of the CDR3: TGTGCCAGCAGCCCAGACAGGGGGCTGGCTAATGAAAAACTGTTTTTT.

The genes are TRBV5-1 and TRBJ2-3, with a weak D call TRBD2 (6 bases). The CDR3 loop spans 16 amino acids. Trimming took 0 bases from V and 5 from J, leaving 16 bases between them. Germline CDR1 is SGHRS and CDR2 is YFSETQ. The CDR3: CASSLVGGPGLDTQYF. CDR3 nucleotide sequence: TGCGCCAGCAGCTTGGTCGGGGGACCGGGTTTAGATACGCAGTATTTT. Variable domain in full (rest from reference TRBV5-1 and TRBJ2-3): KAGVTQTPRYLIKTRGQQVTLSCSPISGHRSVSWYQQTPGQGLQFLFEYFSETQRNKGNFPGRFSGRQFSNSRSEMNVSTLELGDSALYLCASSLVGGPGLDTQYFGPGTRLTVL.

The chain links TRBV6-6 to TRBJ2-5; the match to TRBD2 covers 11 bases. The CDR3 has 15 amino acids. Germline values: CDR1 MNHNY, CDR2 SVGAGI (reference sequence). Trimming cost V 6 bases and J 5 bases; bases outside gene matches: 8. Here the CDR3 DNA reads TGTGCCAGCAGAGATAGCGGGGGGGCCTTCGAGACCCAGTACTTC. Residues: CASRDSGGAFETQYF.

V is TRBV6-1 and J is TRBJ2-5; TRBD2 is a possible D gene (6 bases). Trimming shortened V by 1 base and J by 5 bases, and 17 bases separated the two germline ends. CDR1 is MNHNS, CDR2 SASEGT, per germline. There are 16 residues in the CDR3. The CDR3 sequence: CASSEGAGGRGETQYF. DNA for the CDR3: TGTGCCAGCAGTGAAGGGGCAGGTGGCCGGGGGGAGACCCAGTACTTC.

The chain is built from TRBV19 and TRBJ2-3; the D is unclear. With 1 base removed from V and 4 bases from J, the gap between germline ends came to 3 bases. The CDR3 is 12 amino acids. The germline V gene encodes CDR1 LNHDA and CDR2 SQIVND (reference sequence). The CDR3 spells CASSIAADTQYF. Written as DNA, the CDR3 is TGTGCCAGTAGTATAGCGGCAGATACGCAGTATTTT.

The genes are TRBV6-6 and TRBJ1-3, with 7 bases matching TRBD1. CDR3 length equals 15 residues. The V segment lost 5 bases and the J segment 11 bases; nucleotides outside the gene matches: 15. The germline CDR1 and CDR2 sequences are MNHNY and SVGAGI (reference sequence). Here the CDR3 reads CASSHTSRDSFAIYF. CDR3 nucleotides: TGTGCCAGCAGTCATACGTCCCGGGACAGTTTTGCCATATATTTT.

In the case of this clone: One end of the junction is discordant with germline, which a read error may explain. The V gene is TRBV6-1, the J gene TRBJ1-1; D is perhaps TRBD1 (6 bases). Looked up from germline, CDR1 is MNHNS and CDR2 is SASEGT. The CDR3 has 12 residues. The CDR3 sequence: CASSEGSLGGHF. The CDR3 DNA reads as TGTGCCAGCAGTGAAGGGTCCTTAGGGGGACATTTT.

This clone was detected only once. The chain couples TRBV5-6 to TRBJ1-2; 7 bases map to TRBD1. The CDR3 consists of 18 residues. Germline V CDR1 and CDR2: SGHDT, YYEEEE. V lost 4 bases to trimming and J lost 1 base; unmatched junction nucleotides: 16. The CDR3 loop reads CASSLTGRGPHNNYGYTF. The CDR3 DNA follows: TGTGCCAGCAGCCTGACAGGGAGAGGTCCACATAATAACTATGGCTACACCTTC. Supplemented by reference TRBV5-6 and TRBJ1-2, the full variable domain reads DAGVTQSPTHLIKTRGQQVTLRCSPKSGHDTVSWYQQALGQGPQFIFQYYEEEERQRGNFPDRFSGHQFPNYSSELNVNALLLGDSALYLCASSLTGRGPHNNYGYTFGSGTRLTVV.

This sequence joins TRBV18 and TRBJ2-1; 9 bases are a match to TRBD2. The trim removed 3 bases at V and 8 bases at J, leaving 8 bases unmatched. This CDR3 is built from 15 residues. The germline V gene encodes CDR1 KGHSH and CDR2 LQKENI. Written as DNA, the CDR3 is TGTGCCAGCTCACCGGGGCTAGCGGGGACCGATGAGCAGTTCTTC. Its protein product is CASSPGLAGTDEQFF.

This clone came up a few times. The gene calls are TRBV11-2 and TRBJ2-5, with D perhaps TRBD2 (5 bases). Trimming removed 5 bases from V and 2 bases from J, with 21 bases in between. CDR1 is SGHAT, CDR2 FQNNGV, per germline. The CDR3 is 17 amino acids. CDR3 bases: TGTGCCAGCAGCACGTCCGGGATCCCGGCCCCACAAGAGACCCAGTACTTC. Protein: CASSTSGIPAPQETQYF.

The V call is TRBV6-1, the J call TRBJ1-1; 7 positions match TRBD1. CDR3 length: 15 amino acids. Germline CDR1 reads MNHNS; CDR2 reads SASEGT. The V segment lost 1 base and the J segment 0 bases; nucleotides outside the gene matches: 2. In DNA form, the CDR3 reads TGTGCCAGCAGTGAAGTCAGGGGGGTGAACACTGAAGCTTTCTTT. Its translation: CASSEVRGVNTEAFF.

The rearrangement links TRBV30 to TRBJ1-1; 7 nucleotides match TRBD1. Trimming took 1 base from V and 5 from J; bases not matched to a gene: 1. Germline V gene data show CDR1 as GTSNPN and CDR2 as SVGIG (reference sequence). There are 12 residues in the CDR3. The CDR3 here is CAWSAGGTEAFF. The CDR3 coding sequence is TGTGCCTGGAGTGCAGGGGGAACTGAAGCTTTCTTT.

V usage is TRBV11-2 and J usage is TRBJ1-2; D uncertain. CDR3 size: 13 residues. CDR1 is SGHAT, CDR2 FQNNGV, per germline. Between the trimmed V and J ends, which lost 1 base and 2 bases, there was a span of 5 bases. In nucleotides, the CDR3 is TGTGCCAGCAGCTTAGGGCGGAACTATGGCTACACCTTC. Its protein is CASSLGRNYGYTF.

This clone was recorded once. The chain couples TRBV6-1 to TRBJ1-1; 7 nucleotides align to TRBD1. Germline-derived CDR1 and CDR2 are MNHNS and SASEGT. The CDR3 is made up of 14 amino acids. V trimming: 6 bases; J trimming: 1 base; junction bases outside the gene matches: 5. CDR3 bases: TGTGCCAGCAGATTGACAGGGCCGAACACTGAAGCTTTCTTT. Translating gives CASRLTGPNTEAFF.

The J gene is TRBJ1-2, the V gene TRBV5-3; D is undetermined. TRBV5-3 is classed as an ORF, of uncertain function. This CDR3 is built from 17 residues. Trimming removed 4 bases at V and 0 bases at J, with 19 bases between. The CDR3 nucleotides are TGTGCCAGAAGCGTGCGTGTGCAGGCGATTTCTAACTATGGCTACACCTTC. Translation: CARSVRVQAISNYGYTF.

This rearrangement joins TRBV7-9 to TRBJ2-1; D may be TRBD1 (6 bases). This CDR3 is built from 17 residues. Per the germline V gene, CDR1 is SEHNR and CDR2 is FQNEAQ (reference sequence). Trimming cost V 9 bases and J 1 base, with 22 bases left between them. In nucleotides, the CDR3 is TGTGCCAGAGCAGAGGGCTCAGGGGTCGGGTCCTACAATGAGCAGTTCTTC. Residues: CARAEGSGVGSYNEQFF.

This chain links TRBV29-1 with TRBJ2-7, with 8 bases lining up with TRBD1. With 7 bases clipped from V and 1 base from J, the junction kept 6 bases outside the gene matches. CDR1 is SQVTM, CDR2 ANQGSEA, per germline. This CDR3 region has 13 residues. The CDR3 protein is CSAGTGISYEQYF. The CDR3 coding sequence is TGCAGCGCCGGGACAGGAATTTCCTACGAGCAGTACTTC.

DNA for the CDR3: TGTGCCAGCTCCCCCGGACTAGCGGGGGGCTACAATGAGCAGTTCTTC. As protein: CASSPGLAGGYNEQFF. The V gene is TRBV18, the J gene TRBJ2-1; the match to TRBD2 covers 14 bases. With V trimmed by 6 bases and J by 3 bases, 4 bases remained unmatched. The CDR3 is 16 amino acids. In germline, CDR1 is KGHSH, CDR2 LQKENI. Looking up the rest from reference TRBV18 and TRBJ2-1 gives the full variable domain: NAGVMQNPRHLVRRRGQEARLRCSPMKGHSHVYWYRQLPEEGLKFMVYLQKENIIDESGMPKERFSAEFPKEGPSILRIQQVVRGDSAAYFCASSPGLAGGYNEQFFGPGTRLTVL.

V is TRBV7-8 and J is TRBJ1-4; a possible D gene is TRBD1 (6 bases). The V end lost 2 bases, the J end lost 7 bases, and 23 bases lay between the germline ends. The CDR3 is 18 residues long. CDR1 and CDR2 from the germline V gene are SGHVS and FQNEAQ. CDR3 DNA: TGTGCCAGCAGCTTAATACGGCTGCCCGGGGGGCGACGTGAAAAACTGTTTTTT. Translation: CASSLIRLPGGRREKLFF.

The rearrangement joins TRBV18 to TRBJ2-5, with a weak D call TRBD2 (6 bases). The CDR3 sequence is 13 residues long. Deletions cut 4 bases from V and 2 bases from J, with 8 bases between. The germline V gene has CDR1 KGHSH and CDR2 LQKENI. This CDR3 reads CASSRGLQETQYF. The CDR3 DNA is TGTGCCAGCTCACGGGGACTTCAAGAGACCCAGTACTTC.